This TCR beta chain was documented in a study of OX40 agonist ivuxolimab in advanced cancers. Data came from immunoSEQ multiplex PCR; TCRdb stores just in-frame clones and leaves some out. The table includes around 71,000 clones, 86% detected once. The junction had 4 bases not matched to a gene; V was cut back by 3 bases and J by 3 bases. The germline V gene has CDR1 GTSNPN and CDR2 SVGIG (reference sequence). This CDR3 region has 14 residues. The receptor's source is an adult with an advanced solid tumor such as melanoma, head and neck, liver or kidney cancer. The rearrangement uses TRBV30 and TRBJ2-1; 8 bases align to TRBD1. This material consisted of CD4+ or CD8+ T cells sorted from blood, taken in a trial of the OX40 agonist ivuxolimab. CDR3 residues: CAWSRDRFYNEQFF. CDR3 nucleotides: TGTGCCTGGAGCCGGGACAGGTTCTACAATGAGCAGTTCTTC.